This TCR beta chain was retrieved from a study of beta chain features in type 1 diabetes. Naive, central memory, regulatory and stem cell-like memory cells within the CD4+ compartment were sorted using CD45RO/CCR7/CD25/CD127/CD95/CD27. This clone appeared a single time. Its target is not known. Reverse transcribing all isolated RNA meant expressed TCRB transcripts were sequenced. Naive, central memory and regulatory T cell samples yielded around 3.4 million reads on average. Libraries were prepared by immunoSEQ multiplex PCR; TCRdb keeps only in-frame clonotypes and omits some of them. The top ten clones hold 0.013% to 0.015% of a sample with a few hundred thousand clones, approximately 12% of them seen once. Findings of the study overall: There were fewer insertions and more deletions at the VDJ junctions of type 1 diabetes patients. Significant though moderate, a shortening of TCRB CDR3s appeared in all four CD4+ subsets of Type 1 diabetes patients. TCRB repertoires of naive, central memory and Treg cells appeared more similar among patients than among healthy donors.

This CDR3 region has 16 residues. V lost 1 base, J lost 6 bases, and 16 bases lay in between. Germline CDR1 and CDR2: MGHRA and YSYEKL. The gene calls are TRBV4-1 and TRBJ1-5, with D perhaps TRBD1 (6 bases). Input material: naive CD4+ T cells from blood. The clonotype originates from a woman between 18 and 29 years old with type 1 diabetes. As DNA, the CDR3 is TGCGCCAGCAGCCAAGGCTTAGGCCGGGGGGCTCAGCCCCAGCATTTT. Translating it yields CASSQGLGRGAQPQHF.